Listed below are T cell receptor beta chains from one sample, sequenced in a study of cytomegalovirus exposure and HLA in healthy donors. Clones were sequenced by immunoSEQ multiplex PCR, and TCRdb holds only the in-frame ones, with some missing. The sample contains 100,000 to 150,000 clones, more than 65% of which appear only once. What was sequenced was PBMCs. Receptors originate from a male donor in good health and CMV-seropositive. The CDR3 runs from the conserved cysteine through the conserved F or W. Fields, in order: D gene, J gene, clone size, V gene, CDR3 protein, CDR3 DNA. A D gene is named only where the DNA matches it firmly. A row's size may be missing; if present it is once, few, many or a size class.

>TRBD2|TRBJ2-7|few|TRBV2
CASRALAGVEEQYF
TGTGCCAGCAGGGCCCTAGCGGGAGTAGAAGAGCAGTACTTC
>.|TRBJ2-5|.|TRBV6-5
CASTNYAGETQYF
TGTGCCAGCACAAACTACGCGGGAGAGACCCAGTACTTC
>.|TRBJ1-6|.|TRBV7-8
CASSLDVTGSSPLHF
TGTGCCAGCAGCTTAGACGTTACAGGGAGTTCACCCCTCCACTTT
>.|TRBJ2-1|.|TRBV6-4
CASSAEGGGGGEQFF
TGTGCCAGCAGTGCCGAGGGAGGGGGAGGCGGGGAGCAGTTCTTC
>TRBD2|TRBJ2-2|.|TRBV7-3
CASSSSRSSGSGTGELFF
TGTGCCAGCAGCTCCAGCCGATCTAGCGGCAGCGGGACCGGGGAGCTGTTTTTT
>TRBD2|TRBJ2-5|.|TRBV9
CASSPPLAGTKTQYF
TGTGCCAGCAGCCCCCCGCTAGCGGGGACGAAGACCCAGTACTTC
>TRBD2|TRBJ2-7|.|TRBV2
CASRTPLVLPGLAGVDEQYF
TGTGCCAGCCGAACACCGTTAGTCTTGCCTGGACTAGCGGGAGTAGACGAGCAGTACTTC
>.|TRBJ1-2|.|TRBV5-6
CASSLDPGQDYGYTF
TGTGCCAGCAGCTTGGACCCTGGACAAGACTATGGCTACACCTTC
>.|TRBJ1-2|.|TRBV6-5
CASSANGQRYGYTF
TGTGCCAGCAGTGCCAACGGACAGCGATATGGCTACACCTTC
>.|TRBJ2-7|.|TRBV28
CASSLSFYEQYF
TGTGCCAGCAGTTTATCCTTTTACGAGCAGTACTTC
>TRBD2|TRBJ2-7|few|TRBV4-2
CASSSAGVKQYF
TGTGCCAGCAGCTCGGCGGGGGTAAAGCAGTACTTC
>TRBD1|TRBJ1-5|.|TRBV7-2
CASSRGQGAGQPQHF
TGTGCCAGCAGCAGGGGACAGGGGGCAGGTCAGCCCCAGCATTTT
>TRBD2|TRBJ2-2|once|TRBV28
CASSLGVAGSAGELFF
TGTGCCAGCAGCCTGGGGGTAGCGGGGTCCGCCGGGGAGCTGTTTTTT
>TRBD1|TRBJ2-7|.|TRBV28
CASSFVQGLTGEQYF
TGTGCCAGCAGTTTTGTACAGGGGTTAACTGGCGAGCAGTACTTC
>TRBD1|TRBJ2-2|.|TRBV7-9
CSSSLVDRVELFF
TGTTCCAGCAGCTTAGTTGACAGGGTCGAGCTGTTTTTT
>TRBD1|TRBJ2-7|.|TRBV5-1
CASSSGTGVGGQYF
TGCGCCAGCAGCTCCGGGACAGGGGTGGGTGGGCAGTACTTC
>.|TRBJ1-1|.|TRBV7-2
CASSLKRLNTEAFF
TGTGCCAGCAGCTTAAAGCGGTTGAACACTGAAGCTTTCTTT
>.|TRBJ1-1|.|TRBV30
CAWSNGRNTEAFF
TGTGCCTGGAGTAATGGGAGGAACACTGAAGCTTTCTTT
>TRBD2|TRBJ2-1|.|TRBV18
CASSPAGGPNNEQFF
TGTGCCAGCTCACCAGCGGGAGGGCCGAACAATGAGCAGTTCTTC
>.|TRBJ1-2|.|TRBV19
CASRETANYGYTF
TGTGCCAGTAGAGAGACAGCTAACTATGGCTACACCTTC
>TRBD2|TRBJ2-1|few|TRBV29-1
CSVPWAGGPRHEQFF
TGCAGCGTTCCGTGGGCGGGAGGCCCTCGTCATGAGCAGTTCTTC
>.|TRBJ2-5|.|TRBV9
CASSLSGSWKETQYF
TGTGCCAGCAGCCTATCAGGGTCGTGGAAAGAGACCCAGTACTTC
>.|TRBJ2-5|.|TRBV30
CASWGGKRQETQYF
TGTGCCTCGTGGGGGGGCAAGAGACAAGAGACCCAGTACTTC
>TRBD2|TRBJ2-5|.|TRBV5-1
CASSLSATSEETQYF
TGCGCCAGCAGCTTGTCTGCGACTAGCGAAGAGACCCAGTACTTC
>TRBD1|TRBJ2-7|few|TRBV27
CASSSPGQGTAEQYF
TGTGCCAGCAGTTCGCCGGGACAGGGCACCGCCGAGCAGTACTTC
>.|TRBJ2-3|.|TRBV7-3
CASSAGLTDTQYF
TGTGCCAGCAGCGCAGGACTCACAGATACGCAGTATTTT
>.|TRBJ2-5|.|TRBV28
CASIGQIFQETQYF
TGTGCCAGCATCGGACAGATCTTCCAAGAGACCCAGTACTTC
>.|TRBJ2-1|.|TRBV7-6
CASSLDGSSYNEQFF
TGTGCCAGCAGCTTAGACGGGAGCTCCTACAATGAGCAGTTCTTC
>.|TRBJ1-1|.|TRBV6-7
CASSYPLRGSSNTEAFF
TGTGCCAGCAGTTACCCCCTCCGGGGGAGTTCGAACACTGAAGCTTTCTTT
>.|TRBJ2-2|.|TRBV7-6
CASSSPQATGELFF
TGTGCCAGCAGCTCCCCGCAGGCCACCGGGGAGCTGTTTTTT
>TRBD1|TRBJ2-7|few|TRBV28
CASHMTGPYEQYF
TGTGCCAGCCATATGACAGGGCCCTACGAGCAGTACTTC
>TRBD1|TRBJ1-1|.|TRBV4-2
CASSQDPGQGGRAFF
TGTGCCAGCAGCCAAGATCCGGGACAGGGTGGCAGGGCTTTCTTT
>TRBD1|TRBJ1-2|.|TRBV7-9
CASSLRRGQGIDGYTF
TGTGCCAGCAGCTTACGCCGCGGACAGGGTATTGATGGCTACACCTTC
>TRBD2|TRBJ2-3|once|TRBV15
CATSRGAGPTDTQYF
TGTGCCACCAGCAGGGGAGCGGGGCCCACAGATACGCAGTATTTT
>TRBD2|TRBJ2-3|.|TRBV6-4
CASSDSLGGAPDTQYF
TGTGCCAGCAGTGACTCTCTCGGGGGGGCTCCAGATACGCAGTATTTT
>TRBD1|TRBJ2-2|.|TRBV5-1
CASRMTGDTGELFF
TGCGCCAGCAGAATGACAGGGGACACCGGGGAGCTGTTTTTT
>.|TRBJ1-4|.|TRBV15
CATSREGDPRTNEKLFF
TGTGCCACCAGCAGAGAAGGGGATCCGAGGACTAATGAAAAACTGTTTTTT
>.|TRBJ2-7|few|TRBV2
CASSARGGIFYEQYF
TGTGCCAGCAGCGCTCGGGGCGGGATCTTCTACGAGCAGTACTTC
>.|TRBJ2-7|.|TRBV6-1
CASSAETGQYF
TGTGCCAGCAGTGCCGAGACAGGGCAGTACTTC
>TRBD2|TRBJ2-7|.|TRBV7-2
CASSSGASGRSEQYF
TGTGCCAGCAGCTCAGGGGCTAGCGGGAGGTCCGAGCAGTACTTC
>.|TRBJ2-3|few|TRBV20-1
CSPPYRDTQYF
TGCAGCCCCCCCTATCGGGATACGCAGTATTTT
>.|TRBJ2-7|.|TRBV9
CASSVARGWGDEQYF
TGTGCCAGCAGCGTAGCACGGGGGTGGGGTGACGAGCAGTACTTC
>.|TRBJ2-1|.|TRBV7-9
CASSLEGGEEFF
TGTGCCAGCAGCTTGGAAGGGGGGGAGGAGTTCTTC
>TRBD1|TRBJ1-1|.|TRBV5-5
CASSVDRARTEAFF
TGTGCCAGCAGCGTGGACAGGGCCAGGACTGAAGCTTTCTTT
>TRBD2|TRBJ2-1|.|TRBV19
CASSRLAGEDEQFF
TGTGCCAGTAGTCGTTTAGCGGGAGAGGATGAGCAGTTCTTC
>TRBD1|TRBJ2-1|medium-sized|TRBV19
CASSAQGDPYNEQFF
TGTGCCAGTAGTGCACAGGGGGATCCCTACAATGAGCAGTTCTTC
>.|TRBJ2-3|.|TRBV15
CATSRESEGADTQYF
TGTGCCACCAGCAGAGAATCAGAGGGTGCAGATACGCAGTATTTT
>TRBD2|TRBJ2-5|.|TRBV7-2
CASSLGTSNTETQYF
TGTGCCAGCAGCCTCGGGACTAGCAATACGGAGACCCAGTACTTC
>.|TRBJ1-2|few|TRBV19
CASSNDRNYGYTF
TGTGCCAGTAGTAACGACAGAAACTATGGCTACACCTTC
>TRBD2|TRBJ2-3|.|TRBV4-2
CASSQGGLAGGTTDTQYF
TGTGCCAGCAGCCAAGGGGGACTAGCGGGGGGAACGACAGATACGCAGTATTTT